The clone carrying this T cell receptor beta chain has a single count. This entry belongs to a study of shared clonotypes between healthy human individuals. Study overall: The study used three CD4 naive, three CD4 memory, two CD8 naive and one CD8 memory plate per donor.

Adult donors, all healthy and HIV-negative, had no recent acute infections or vaccinations. Assay used: immunoSEQ multiplex PCR; TCRdb lists only in-frame clones, some missing. This sample yields about 1.5 million clones, of which around 98% are seen a single time; less than 0.55% belongs to the top ten. With 4 bases clipped from V and 3 bases from J, the junction kept 8 bases outside the gene matches. CDR1 is MNHEY, CDR2 SMNVEV, per germline (reference sequence). The CDR3 is made up of 16 amino acids. Sequencing input: naive CD4+ T cells sorted from blood. Regarding subset: CD45RA+ positively selected. The sequence was collected from a man aged 30-40 years in good health. The J gene is TRBJ1-3, the V gene TRBV27; 8 bases line up with TRBD1. This CDR3 reads CASSSRTGLFGNTIYF. Here the CDR3 DNA reads TGTGCCAGCAGTTCGAGGACAGGGTTGTTTGGAAACACCATATATTTT.